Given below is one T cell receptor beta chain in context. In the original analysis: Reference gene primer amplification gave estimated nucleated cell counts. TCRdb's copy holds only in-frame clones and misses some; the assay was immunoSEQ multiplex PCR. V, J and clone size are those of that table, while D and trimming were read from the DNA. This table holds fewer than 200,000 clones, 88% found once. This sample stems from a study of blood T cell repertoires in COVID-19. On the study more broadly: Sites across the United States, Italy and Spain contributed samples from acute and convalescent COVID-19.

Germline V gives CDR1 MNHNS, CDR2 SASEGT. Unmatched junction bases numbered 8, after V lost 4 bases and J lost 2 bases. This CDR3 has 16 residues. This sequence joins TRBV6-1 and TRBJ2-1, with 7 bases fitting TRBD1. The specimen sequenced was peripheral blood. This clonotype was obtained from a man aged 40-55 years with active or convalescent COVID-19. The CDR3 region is CASSGQGQAPYNEQFF. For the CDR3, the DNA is TGTGCCAGCAGTGGACAGGGCCAAGCCCCCTACAATGAGCAGTTCTTC.